This T cell receptor beta chain stems from a study of early T cells in non-severe SARS-CoV-2 infection (dated by TCRdb to the early 2020s). Context from the whole study: TCR sequencing used bulk RNA from unsorted whole blood, so alpha and beta chains could not be paired.

Preparation of the library involved 5' RACE. Sequencing relied on a NextSeq 500. The TCR library protocol attached unique molecular identifiers to individual cDNA molecules to correct for sequencing error and PCR bias. Both TCR alpha and beta chains were sequenced, and tight co-correlation was observed between alpha and beta sequence abundances in each sample. The paper's data handling went like this. Decombinator V4 was used to annotate TCR sequences for V gene, J gene and CDR3. TCRs were defined as expanded if a significant change between any two time points was detected under a Poisson model with p below 0.0001. TCR abundances were normalised to the total number of TCRs sequenced per sample and were expressed as counts per million. MAIT TCRs were defined by TRAV1-2 paired with TRAJ12, TRAJ20 or TRAJ33, and iNKT TCRs by TRAV10 paired with TRAJ18. VDJdb, accessed 1 November 2021, was searched for CMV, EBV and SARS-CoV-2 annotated TCRs, excluding TCRs annotated for multiple antigens. TCRdb took the public reads, trimmed them with fastp at Q25, ran MiXCR for clone calling and kept in-frame beta chains. Under each unique CDR3 protein, matching rows form one entry showing the most common genes and DNA. These V and J calls rely on TCRdb rather than the paper's analysis. The sample profile shows 66,000 or so distinct CDR3 sequences; less than 15% of them were found once. The ten largest clones capture about 8.3% of the sample.

The V and J ends are trimmed by 2 bases and 2 bases, leaving 4 bases between them. The CDR3 holds 12 amino acids from the cysteine to the phenylalanine. Only CDR3 DNA remains: 36 bases, in frame from the first base. The germline V gene sets CDR1 to WSHSY and CDR2 to SAAADI. On this clonotype itself: Its target antigen remains unknown. It has no much larger one-base neighbor in the sample; base qualities were not kept.

What the study reported, not specific to this receptor: VDJdb matching was skewed toward anti-spike CD8 responses, so virus-specific expansions were likely underestimated and private and CD4 specificities were missed.

A case-control design nested within a healthcare worker cohort in London, UK, was used, with weekly nasopharyngeal swab PCR tests and blood sampling performed. Healthcare workers were enrolled in the week of the UK lockdown, from 23 to 31 March 2020, and were followed every week for up to roughly 15 weeks. Sequenced material: whole blood. This sequence uses TRBV10-2 and TRBJ2-7; the D gene is unclear. The sequence was obtained from an adult who was a healthcare worker with PCR-confirmed SARS-CoV-2 infection or an uninfected control (not recorded which). The encoded CDR3 is CASSEEPYEQYF. The sequenced DNA: TGCGCCAGCAGTGAGGAGCCCTACGAGCAGTACTTC.